The 31 T cell receptor beta chains below were found in one sample sequenced in a study of cytomegalovirus exposure and HLA in healthy donors. A multiplex PCR was run with 60 Vbeta primers and 13 Jbeta primers. Repertoires were generated with immunoSEQ multiplex PCR, while TCRdb's copy carries only in-frame clones and drops some. Counted here are 150,000 or so clones, roughly 81% occurring once; the ten biggest clones make up roughly 2.1%. Sequencing input: PBMCs. All receptors derive from a man younger than 35 in good health and CMV-seropositive.

The rearrangement joins TRBV29-1 to TRBJ2-7, with a weak D call TRBD1 (5 bases). The CDR3 is 12 amino acids. Trimming removed 2 bases from V and 6 bases from J, with 11 bases in between. Germline-derived CDR1 and CDR2 are SQVTM and ANQGSEA. The CDR3 spells CSVERGGGEQYF. CDR3 nucleotide sequence: TGCAGCGTTGAAAGGGGTGGTGGCGAGCAGTACTTC.

The rearrangement links TRBV4-2 to TRBJ1-1; 8 bases are a match to TRBD1. J gave up 1 base and V 10 bases, and 2 bases lay outside the gene matches. CDR1 is LGHNA and CDR2 is YNFKEQ in the germline V gene. This CDR3 has 12 amino acids. The CDR3 DNA reads TGTGCCACCGGACAGGGGAACACTGAAGCTTTCTTT. Protein product: CATGQGNTEAFF.

DNA for the CDR3: TGTGCCAGCAGAGAGGACAGGTCCGGGGAGACCCAGTACTTC. Translated, it gives CASREDRSGETQYF. The chain has TRBV2 and TRBJ2-5, with 7 positions matching TRBD1. The CDR3 runs to 14 residues. Germline V gene lookup returns CDR1 SNHLY and CDR2 FYNNEI. V was pared by 6 bases and J by 5 bases, with 9 bases of the junction left unmatched.

The chain employs TRBV7-2 and TRBJ2-5; D gene ambiguous. Trimming cost V 6 bases and J 7 bases, with 15 bases left between them. The CDR3 loop spans 13 amino acids. Germline assignment: CDR1 SGHTA and CDR2 FQGNSA. In DNA form, the CDR3 reads TGTGCCAGCAGGCCTAGGTTCCGGTGGACCCAGTACTTC. Its translation: CASRPRFRWTQYF.

The V gene is TRBV30, the J gene TRBJ1-2; D uncertain. V lost 0 bases to trimming and J lost 2 bases, with 13 bases between them. The CDR3 covers 15 residues. Per the germline V gene, CDR1 is GTSNPN and CDR2 is SVGIG (reference sequence). CDR3 sequence: CAWSVYGRVNYGYTF. In DNA form, the CDR3 reads TGTGCCTGGAGTGTTTATGGGAGAGTGAACTATGGCTACACCTTC. The whole variable domain, remainder taken from reference TRBV30 and TRBJ1-2, is SQTIHQWPATLVQPVGSPLSLECTVEGTSNPNLYWYRQAAGRGLQLLFYSVGIGQISSEVPQNLSASRPQDRQFILSSKKLLLSDSGFYLCAWSVYGRVNYGYTFGSGTRLTVV.

This clone was recorded once. The chain links TRBV15 to TRBJ2-3; weak D call: TRBD1 (6 bases). V lost 9 bases to trimming and J lost 3 bases, with 13 bases between them. The V gene's germline CDR1 is LNHNV and CDR2 YYDKDF (reference sequence). The CDR3 is 13 residues long. The CDR3 nucleotides are TGTGCCACAAAGGGGGTTAGTACAGATACGCAGTATTTT. It translates to CATKGVSTDTQYF.

The chain uses TRBV7-9 and TRBJ1-4; 7 bases are a match to TRBD1. The CDR3 is 14 residues long. V lost 5 bases, J lost 7 bases, and 7 bases stayed unmatched. Per the germline V gene, CDR1 is SEHNR and CDR2 is FQNEAQ (reference sequence). The CDR3 spells CASSDGQASEKLFF. The CDR3 DNA reads as TGTGCCAGCAGCGATGGACAGGCAAGTGAAAAACTGTTTTTT. Full variable domain (outside the CDR3, taken from reference TRBV7-9 and TRBJ1-4): DTGVSQNPRHKITKRGQNVTFRCDPISEHNRLYWYRQTLGQGPEFLTYFQNEAQLEKSRLLSDRFSAERPKGSFSTLEIQRTEQGDSAMYLCASSDGQASEKLFFGSGTQLSVL.

The chain couples TRBV9 to TRBJ1-2, with D uncertain. Trimming removed 0 bases from V and 7 bases from J, with 25 bases in between. Germline V gene lookup returns CDR1 SGDLS and CDR2 YYNGEE. The CDR3 sequence is 18 residues long. As DNA, the CDR3 is TGTGCCAGCAGCGTAGGAGTGCAGAGGACTGGAGAACGTTGTGGCTACACCTTC. Its translation is CASSVGVQRTGERCGYTF.

This clone was detected only once. The CDR3 spells CASSLEVSGQQYF. CDR3 nucleotides: TGTGCCAGCAGCTTAGAAGTGAGCGGCCAGCAGTACTTC. The chain recombines TRBV11-2 with TRBJ2-7, with a weak D call TRBD2 (5 bases). CDR1 SGHAT and CDR2 FQNNGV come from the germline V gene. The germline V and J ends were trimmed by 0 bases and 8 bases, with 11 bases remaining between them. CDR3 size: 13 residues.

This clone has more than one count but fewer than ten. Its ends do not fully match the called genes, so a read error is possible. In DNA form, the CDR3 reads TGCGCCAGCAGCCAAGTTTGGGGGGGGCCAAAAAACAGTCAGTACTTC. Its protein product is CASSQVWGGPKNSQYF. This chain joins TRBV4-1 and TRBJ2-4, with a tentative D call TRBD2 (7 bases). Germline V CDR1 and CDR2: MGHRA, YSYEKL. This CDR3 comprises 16 residues.

This clone was picked up one time. The chain is built from TRBV6-5 and TRBJ1-1; 8 bases agree with TRBD1. J gave up 11 bases and V 0 bases, and 8 bases lay outside the gene matches. CDR3 length: 14 residues. Per germline, CDR1 MNHEY and CDR2 SVGAGI. The CDR3 DNA is TGTGCCAGCAGTTACTCGAGGCAGGGGGCAGTGGCTTTCTTT. This gives the protein CASSYSRQGAVAFF.

This clone was counted between two and nine times. The chain employs TRBV5-1 and TRBJ1-4, with no clear D. CDR3 size: 14 residues. V lost 0 bases and J lost 4, with 7 bases in between. Germline CDR1 and CDR2: SGHRS and YFSETQ. As DNA, the CDR3 is TGCGCCAGCAGCTTGGGTCGGGTTAATGAAAAACTGTTTTTT. It encodes CASSLGRVNEKLFF.

This chain uses TRBV9 with TRBJ2-7; the D gene is possibly TRBD1 (6 bases). Trimming removed 0 bases at V and 0 bases at J, with 10 bases between. The CDR3 loop spans 15 amino acids. Germline CDR1 is SGDLS and CDR2 is YYNGEE. The chain's CDR3 is CASSVDGTSSYEQYF. In DNA form, the CDR3 reads TGTGCCAGCAGCGTAGACGGGACATCCTCCTACGAGCAGTACTTC.

The chain joins TRBV4-1 to TRBJ2-3; TRBD2 agrees at 11 bases. The J segment lost 2 bases and the V segment lost 4 bases, leaving 8 bases of the junction unmatched. The CDR3 consists of 17 residues. Per the germline V gene, CDR1 is MGHRA and CDR2 is YSYEKL. The CDR3 bases are TGCGCCAGCAGCCTAGATAGCGGGGGGGCTATCACAGATACGCAGTATTTT. This translates into CASSLDSGGAITDTQYF.

V gene TRBV6-4 combines with J gene TRBJ1-6; a weak D match, TRBD1 (5 bases). The CDR3 consists of 15 residues. In germline, CDR1 is MRHNA, CDR2 SNTAGT. With 0 bases removed from V and 10 bases from J, the gap between germline ends came to 13 bases. The CDR3 spells CASSDSSQGGSPLHF. The CDR3 coding sequence is TGTGCCAGCAGTGACTCGAGTCAGGGTGGCTCACCCCTCCACTTT.

In this sample, this clone turned up once. This rearrangement joins TRBV2 to TRBJ1-1; D is undetermined. V was cut by 5 bases and J by 8 bases, with 12 bases left in between. The germline gives CDR1 SNHLY, CDR2 FYNNEI. This CDR3 spans 12 amino acids. CDR3: CASSSLREEAFF. In nucleotides, the CDR3 is TGTGCCAGCAGTAGCCTCCGGGAAGAAGCTTTCTTT. Based on the CDR3 plus reference TRBV2 and TRBJ1-1, the full variable domain is EPEVTQTPSHQVTQMGQEVILRCVPISNHLYFYWYRQILGQKVEFLVSFYNNEISEKSEIFDDQFSVERPDGSNFTLKIRSTKLEDSAMYFCASSSLREEAFFGQGTRLTVV.

This chain uses TRBV11-3 with TRBJ2-7; D gene ambiguous. Trimming shortened V by 1 base and J by 6 bases, and 10 bases separated the two germline ends. The CDR3 consists of 13 residues. Germline V gives CDR1 SGHNT, CDR2 YENEEA. CDR3 in DNA: TGTGCCAGCAGCTTAGGAGGCCCGGGCGAGCAGTACTTC. Translation gives CASSLGGPGEQYF.

This clone was seen once. The V and J genes are TRBV7-2 and TRBJ2-7; TRBD2 aligns across 7 bases. This CDR3 spans 15 amino acids. Germline values: CDR1 SGHTA, CDR2 FQGNSA. J was trimmed by 4 bases and V by 8 bases; bases with no gene match: 14. Written as DNA, the CDR3 is TGTGCCAGCGGGGGGGGAGCGGGGAAACTTTACGAGCAGTACTTC. This encodes CASGGGAGKLYEQYF.

To note about this clone: The same CDR3 arises from other DNA sequences in this sample as well. This chain links TRBV6-5 with TRBJ1-2; 9 nucleotides line up with TRBD1. This CDR3 is 13 amino acids long. J gave up 8 bases and V 6 bases, and 7 bases lay outside the gene matches. The germline V gene has CDR1 MNHEY and CDR2 SVGAGI. CDR3 residues: CASRPTGGWGYTF. CDR3 nucleotides: TGTGCCAGCAGGCCAACAGGGGGCTGGGGCTACACCTTC.

The chain joins TRBV4-3 to TRBJ1-3, with D unclear. This CDR3 comprises 18 residues. Germline lookup yields CDR1 LGHNA and CDR2 YSLEER. V was shortened by 0 bases and J by 4 bases, with 19 bases between the two germline ends. The CDR3 is CASSQDHSEGRGGNTIYF. CDR3 bases: TGCGCCAGCAGCCAAGATCACTCAGAGGGCCGAGGAGGAAACACCATATATTTT.

This clone was observed once. The chain employs TRBV29-1 and TRBJ2-7, with D possibly TRBD1 on 6 matching bases. In germline, CDR1 is SQVTM, CDR2 ANQGSEA. There are 15 residues in the CDR3. V dropped 7 bases and J dropped 2 bases, with 21 bases sitting between them. The CDR3 region is CSAGFSGTPTYEQYF. The CDR3 DNA follows: TGCAGCGCAGGATTCTCCGGGACACCCACCTACGAGCAGTACTTC.

The chain employs TRBV11-3 and TRBJ2-7; TRBD2 is a possible D gene (6 bases). Per the germline V gene, CDR1 is SGHNT and CDR2 is YENEEA. The CDR3 covers 15 residues. V lost 1 base and J 3 bases, leaving 13 bases between the germline ends. As DNA, the CDR3 is TGTGCCAGCAGCTTAGGCGCGGGACGGAGCTACGAGCAGTACTTC. Residues: CASSLGAGRSYEQYF.

V usage is TRBV7-2 and J usage is TRBJ2-3; 10 bases are a match to TRBD2. The CDR3 is 16 amino acids. Germline values: CDR1 SGHTA, CDR2 FQGNSA. J was trimmed by 6 bases and V by 5 bases; bases with no gene match: 11. The CDR3 sequence is CASSPSTSGPPDTQYF. In DNA, the CDR3 is TGTGCCAGCAGCCCCTCGACTAGCGGGCCCCCGGATACGCAGTATTTT.

The chain's CDR3 is CATLELQGAEQYF. The CDR3 DNA reads as TGTGCCACGCTTGAATTACAGGGGGCCGAGCAGTACTTC. The chain uses TRBV10-3 and TRBJ2-7; TRBD1 agrees at 9 bases. Germline lookup yields CDR1 ENHRY and CDR2 SYGVKD. V lost 10 bases, J lost 6 bases, and 10 bases stayed unmatched. The CDR3 totals 13 residues.

This clone has just one count. The chain is built from TRBV11-2 and TRBJ1-5; no clear D. Germline V gene lookup returns CDR1 SGHAT and CDR2 FQNNGV. The CDR3 consists of 14 residues. Deletions cut 3 bases from V and 0 bases from J, with 6 bases between. CDR3 sequence: CASSLGHSNQPQHF. CDR3 DNA: TGTGCCAGCAGCTTGGGCCATAGCAATCAGCCCCAGCATTTT.

The chain joins TRBV5-1 to TRBJ2-5, with 12 bases aligning to TRBD2. CDR3 length equals 18 residues. In germline, CDR1 is SGHRS, CDR2 YFSETQ. Trimming cost V 0 bases and J 0 bases; bases outside gene matches: 6. The CDR3 loop is CASSLAITSGGYQETQYF. In DNA form, the CDR3 reads TGCGCCAGCAGCTTGGCCATTACTAGCGGGGGGTACCAAGAGACCCAGTACTTC.

As to this clone: Germline is not matched at one junction end, which may reflect a read error. This rearrangement joins TRBV11-3 to TRBJ2-6; the D gene is possibly TRBD1 (5 bases). The CDR3 is 17 residues long. Germline V gives CDR1 SGHNT, CDR2 YENEEA. The chain's CDR3 is CASSLGIMISGANGLTF. DNA of the CDR3: TGTGCCAGCAGCTTAGGTATTATGATTTCTGGGGCCAACGGCCTGACTTTC.

The rearrangement links TRBV6-6 to TRBJ2-7, with 8 bases lining up with TRBD2. V gave up 5 bases and J gave up 1 base; unmatched junction bases: 4. CDR1 MNHNY and CDR2 SVGAGI come from the germline V gene (reference sequence). The CDR3 runs to 14 residues. The CDR3 protein is CASSPGTSSYEQYF. The CDR3, as DNA: TGTGCCAGCAGTCCAGGGACTAGTTCCTACGAGCAGTACTTC.

This clone was seen more than once but under ten times. The rearrangement uses TRBV30 and TRBJ1-1, with no clear D. This CDR3 spans 15 amino acids. CDR1 and CDR2 (germline): GTSNPN, SVGIG (reference sequence). Trimming took 3 bases from V and 0 from J, leaving 14 bases between them. The CDR3 region has the DNA TGTGCCTGGAGGCCCCTTAGCGGGTTGAACACTGAAGCTTTCTTT. Translated, it gives CAWRPLSGLNTEAFF. Drawing the rest from reference TRBV30 and TRBJ1-1, the complete variable domain is SQTIHQWPATLVQPVGSPLSLECTVEGTSNPNLYWYRQAAGRGLQLLFYSVGIGQISSEVPQNLSASRPQDRQFILSSKKLLLSDSGFYLCAWRPLSGLNTEAFFGQGTRLTVV.

The chain uses TRBV5-5 and TRBJ2-7; 7 positions match TRBD2. CDR3 length equals 15 residues. Trimming took 2 bases from V and 1 from J; bases not matched to a gene: 6. CDR1 and CDR2 (germline): SGHKS, YYEKEE (reference sequence). This CDR3 is CASSFGLAASYEQYF. Written as DNA, the CDR3 is TGTGCCAGCAGCTTTGGGCTAGCGGCTTCCTACGAGCAGTACTTC.

This clone is a singleton in its sample. The chain has TRBV7-9 and TRBJ2-7; possibly TRBD1 for D (6 bases). V lost 1 base and J 1 base, leaving 11 bases between the germline ends. The germline CDR1 and CDR2 sequences are SEHNR and FQNEAQ (reference sequence). CDR3 length: 15 residues. The CDR3 DNA reads as TGTGCCAGCAGCTTAGAGGCAGGGGTATCCTACGAGCAGTACTTC. Translated: CASSLEAGVSYEQYF.